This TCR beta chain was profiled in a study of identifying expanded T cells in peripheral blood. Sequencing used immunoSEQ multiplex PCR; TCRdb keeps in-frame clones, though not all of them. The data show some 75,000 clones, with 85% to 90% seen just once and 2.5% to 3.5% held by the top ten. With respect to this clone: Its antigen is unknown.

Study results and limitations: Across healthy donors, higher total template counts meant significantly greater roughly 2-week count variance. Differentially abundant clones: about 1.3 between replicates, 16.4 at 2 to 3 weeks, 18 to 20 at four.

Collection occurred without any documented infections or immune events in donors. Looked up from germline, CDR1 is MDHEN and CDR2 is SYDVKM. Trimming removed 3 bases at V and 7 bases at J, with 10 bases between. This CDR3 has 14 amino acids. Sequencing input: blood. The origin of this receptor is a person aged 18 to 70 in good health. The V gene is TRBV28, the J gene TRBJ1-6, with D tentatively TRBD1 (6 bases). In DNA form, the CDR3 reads TGTGCCAGCAGTTTCGGACAGAGGAATTCACCCCTCCACTTT. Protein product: CASSFGQRNSPLHF.